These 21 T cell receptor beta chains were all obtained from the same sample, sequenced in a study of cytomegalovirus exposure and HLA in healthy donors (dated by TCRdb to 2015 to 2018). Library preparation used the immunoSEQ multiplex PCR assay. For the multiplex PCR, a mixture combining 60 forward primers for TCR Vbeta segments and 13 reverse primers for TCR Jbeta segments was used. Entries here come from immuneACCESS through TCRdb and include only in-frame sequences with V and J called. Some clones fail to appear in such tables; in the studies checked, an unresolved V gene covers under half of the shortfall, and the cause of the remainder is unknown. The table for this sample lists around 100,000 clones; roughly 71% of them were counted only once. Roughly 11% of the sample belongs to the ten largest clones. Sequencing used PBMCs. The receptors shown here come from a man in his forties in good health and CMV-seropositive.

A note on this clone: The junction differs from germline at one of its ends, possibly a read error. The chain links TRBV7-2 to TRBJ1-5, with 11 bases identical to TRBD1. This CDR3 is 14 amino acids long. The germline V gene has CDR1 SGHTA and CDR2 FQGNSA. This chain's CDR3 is CASSVGQGEVAQNF. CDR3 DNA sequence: TGTGCCAGCAGCGTGGGACAGGGGGAAGTGGCCCAGAATTTT.

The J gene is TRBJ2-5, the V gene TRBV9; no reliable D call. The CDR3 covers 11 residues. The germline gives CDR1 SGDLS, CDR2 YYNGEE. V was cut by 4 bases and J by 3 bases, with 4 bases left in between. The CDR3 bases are TGTGCCAGCAGCCTCGAAGAGACCCAGTACTTC. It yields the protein CASSLEETQYF. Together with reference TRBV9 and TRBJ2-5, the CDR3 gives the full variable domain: DSGVTQTPKHLITATGQRVTLRCSPRSGDLSVYWYQQSLDQGLQFLIQYYNGEERAKGNILERFSAQQFPDLHSELNLSSLELGDSALYFCASSLEETQYFGPGTRLLVL.

The CDR3 DNA sequence: TGTGCCAGCAGTGGCACGGGGACAGCCTTCTATGGCTACACCTTC. The encoded protein is CASSGTGTAFYGYTF. V is TRBV6-1 and J is TRBJ1-2, with 7 bases that match TRBD1. Germline CDR1 MNHNS, CDR2 SASEGT. J lost 4 bases, V lost 4 bases, and 9 bases had no gene match. The CDR3 is made up of 15 amino acids.

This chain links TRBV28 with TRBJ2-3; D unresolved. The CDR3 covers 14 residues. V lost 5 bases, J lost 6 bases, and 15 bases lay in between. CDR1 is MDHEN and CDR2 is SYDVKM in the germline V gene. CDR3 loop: CASSPPPLEDTQYF. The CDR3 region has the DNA TGTGCCAGCAGTCCCCCCCCTCTTGAGGATACGCAGTATTTT. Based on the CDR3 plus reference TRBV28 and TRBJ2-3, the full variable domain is DVKVTQSSRYLVKRTGEKVFLECVQDMDHENMFWYRQDPGLGLRLIYFSYDVKMKEKGDIPEGYSVSREKKERFSLILESASTNQTSMYLCASSPPPLEDTQYFGPGTRLTVL.

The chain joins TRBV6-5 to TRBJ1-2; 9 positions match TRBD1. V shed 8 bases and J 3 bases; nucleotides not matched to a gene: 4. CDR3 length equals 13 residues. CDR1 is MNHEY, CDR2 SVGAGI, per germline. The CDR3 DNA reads TGTGCCAGCCGGACAGGGGAGGACTATGGCTACACCTTC. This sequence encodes CASRTGEDYGYTF.

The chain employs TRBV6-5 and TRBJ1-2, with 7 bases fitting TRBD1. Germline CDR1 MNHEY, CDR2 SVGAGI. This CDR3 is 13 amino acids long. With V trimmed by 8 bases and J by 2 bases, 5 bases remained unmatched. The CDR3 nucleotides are TGTGCCAGCGCGACAGGGAGCAACTATGGCTACACCTTC. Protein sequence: CASATGSNYGYTF.

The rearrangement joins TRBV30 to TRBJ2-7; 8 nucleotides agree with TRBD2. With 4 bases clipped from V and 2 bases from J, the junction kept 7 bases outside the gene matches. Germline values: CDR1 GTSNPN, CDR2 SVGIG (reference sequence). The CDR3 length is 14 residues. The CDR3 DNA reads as TGTGCCTGGACACGGGAGGGGGTTACCTACGAGCAGTACTTC. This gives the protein CAWTREGVTYEQYF.

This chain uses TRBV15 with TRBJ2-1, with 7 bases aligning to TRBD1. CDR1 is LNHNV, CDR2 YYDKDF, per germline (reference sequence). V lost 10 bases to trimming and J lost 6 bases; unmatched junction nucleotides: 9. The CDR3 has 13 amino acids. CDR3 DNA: TGTGCCATCTCCGGGACAGACCCCAATGAGCAGTTCTTC. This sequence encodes CAISGTDPNEQFF.

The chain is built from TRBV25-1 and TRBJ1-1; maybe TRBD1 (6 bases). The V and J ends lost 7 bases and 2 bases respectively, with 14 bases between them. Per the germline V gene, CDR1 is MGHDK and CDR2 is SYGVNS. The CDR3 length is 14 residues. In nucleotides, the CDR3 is TGTGCCAGCACCAAGACAGGCCTTAACACTGAAGCTTTCTTT. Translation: CASTKTGLNTEAFF. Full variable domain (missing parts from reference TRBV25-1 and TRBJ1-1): EADIYQTPRYLVIGTGKKITLECSQTMGHDKMYWYQQDPGMELHLIHYSYGVNSTEKGDLSSESTVSRIRTEHFPLTLESARPSHTSQYLCASTKTGLNTEAFFGQGTRLTVV.

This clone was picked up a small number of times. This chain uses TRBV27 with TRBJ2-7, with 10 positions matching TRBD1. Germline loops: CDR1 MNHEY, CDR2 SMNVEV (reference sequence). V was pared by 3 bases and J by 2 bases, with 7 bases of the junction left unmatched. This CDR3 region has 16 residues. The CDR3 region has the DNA TGTGCCAGCAGTTTCGGGCCGGGACAGGGGACCTACGAGCAGTACTTC. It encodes CASSFGPGQGTYEQYF.

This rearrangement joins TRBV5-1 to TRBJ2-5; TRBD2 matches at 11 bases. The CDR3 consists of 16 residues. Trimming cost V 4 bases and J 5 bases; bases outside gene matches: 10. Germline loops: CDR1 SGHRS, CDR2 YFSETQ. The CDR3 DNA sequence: TGCGCCAGCAGCACCGGTACTAGCGGGAGTAGGGAGACCCAGTACTTC. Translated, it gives CASSTGTSGSRETQYF.

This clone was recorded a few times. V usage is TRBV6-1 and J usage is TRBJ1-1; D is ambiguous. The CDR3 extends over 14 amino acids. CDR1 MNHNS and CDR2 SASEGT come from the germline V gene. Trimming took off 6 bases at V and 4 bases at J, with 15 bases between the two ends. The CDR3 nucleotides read TGTGCCAGCAGACCAACCGCGTCGAGCACTGAAGCTTTCTTT. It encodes CASRPTASSTEAFF.

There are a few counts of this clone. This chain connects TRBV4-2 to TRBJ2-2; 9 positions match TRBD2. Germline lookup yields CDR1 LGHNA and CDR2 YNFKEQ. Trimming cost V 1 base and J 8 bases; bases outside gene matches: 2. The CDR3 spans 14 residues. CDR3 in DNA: TGTGCCAGCAGCCAAGCGCTAGCGGGAGGGGAGCTGTTTTTT. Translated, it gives CASSQALAGGELFF.

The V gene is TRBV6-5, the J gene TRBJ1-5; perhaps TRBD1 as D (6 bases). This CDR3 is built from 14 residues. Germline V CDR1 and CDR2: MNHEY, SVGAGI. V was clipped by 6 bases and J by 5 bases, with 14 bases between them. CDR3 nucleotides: TGTGCCAGCAGCCCCGGACAGATTCATCAGCCCCAGCATTTT. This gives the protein CASSPGQIHQPQHF.

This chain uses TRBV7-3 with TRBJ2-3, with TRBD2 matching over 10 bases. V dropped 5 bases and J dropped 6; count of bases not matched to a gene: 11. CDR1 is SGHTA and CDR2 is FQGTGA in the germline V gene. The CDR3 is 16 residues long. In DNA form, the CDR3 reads TGTGCCAGCAGCCTCATGCTAGCGGGAGTCGGGGATACGCAGTATTTT. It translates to CASSLMLAGVGDTQYF.

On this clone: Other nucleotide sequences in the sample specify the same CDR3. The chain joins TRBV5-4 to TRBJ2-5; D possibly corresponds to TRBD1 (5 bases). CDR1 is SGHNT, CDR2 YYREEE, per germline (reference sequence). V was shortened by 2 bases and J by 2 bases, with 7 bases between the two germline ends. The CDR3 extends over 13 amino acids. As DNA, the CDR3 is TGTGCCAGCAGCTTAAGGGGACAAGAGACCCAGTACTTC. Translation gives CASSLRGQETQYF.

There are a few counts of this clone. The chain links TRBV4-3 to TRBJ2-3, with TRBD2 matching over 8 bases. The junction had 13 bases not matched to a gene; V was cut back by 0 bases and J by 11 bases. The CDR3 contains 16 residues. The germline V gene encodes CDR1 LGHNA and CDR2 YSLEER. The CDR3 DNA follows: TGCGCCAGCAGCCAAGAAGGACGGGAGGGCCGGGTCCTGCAGTATTTT. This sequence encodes CASSQEGREGRVLQYF.

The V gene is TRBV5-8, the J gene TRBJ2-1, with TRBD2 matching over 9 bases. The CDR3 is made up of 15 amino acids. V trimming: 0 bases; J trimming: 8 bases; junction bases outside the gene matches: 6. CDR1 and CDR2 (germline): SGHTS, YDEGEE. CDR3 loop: CASSLGTSASHEQFF. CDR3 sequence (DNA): TGTGCCAGCAGCTTGGGGACTAGCGCCAGCCATGAGCAGTTCTTC.

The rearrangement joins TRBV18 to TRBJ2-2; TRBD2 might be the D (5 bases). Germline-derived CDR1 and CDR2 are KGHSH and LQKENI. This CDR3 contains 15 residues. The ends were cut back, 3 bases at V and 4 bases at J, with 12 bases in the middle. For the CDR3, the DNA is TGTGCCAGCTCACCGGCCAACCGGGGCACCGGGGAGCTGTTTTTT. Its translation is CASSPANRGTGELFF.

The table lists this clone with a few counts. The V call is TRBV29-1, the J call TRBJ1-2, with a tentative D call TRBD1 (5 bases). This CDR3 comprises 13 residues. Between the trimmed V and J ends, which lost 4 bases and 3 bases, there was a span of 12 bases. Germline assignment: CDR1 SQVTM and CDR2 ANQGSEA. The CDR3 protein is CSVVDGGDYGYTF. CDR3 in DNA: TGCAGCGTTGTCGACGGGGGGGACTATGGCTACACCTTC.

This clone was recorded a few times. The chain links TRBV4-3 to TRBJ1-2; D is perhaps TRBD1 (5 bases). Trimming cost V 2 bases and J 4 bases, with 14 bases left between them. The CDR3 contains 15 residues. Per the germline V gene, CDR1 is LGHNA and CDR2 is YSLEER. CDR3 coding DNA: TGCGCCAGCAGCCAAACCCGGGGAGGGGCCTATGGCTACACCTTC. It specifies CASSQTRGGAYGYTF.